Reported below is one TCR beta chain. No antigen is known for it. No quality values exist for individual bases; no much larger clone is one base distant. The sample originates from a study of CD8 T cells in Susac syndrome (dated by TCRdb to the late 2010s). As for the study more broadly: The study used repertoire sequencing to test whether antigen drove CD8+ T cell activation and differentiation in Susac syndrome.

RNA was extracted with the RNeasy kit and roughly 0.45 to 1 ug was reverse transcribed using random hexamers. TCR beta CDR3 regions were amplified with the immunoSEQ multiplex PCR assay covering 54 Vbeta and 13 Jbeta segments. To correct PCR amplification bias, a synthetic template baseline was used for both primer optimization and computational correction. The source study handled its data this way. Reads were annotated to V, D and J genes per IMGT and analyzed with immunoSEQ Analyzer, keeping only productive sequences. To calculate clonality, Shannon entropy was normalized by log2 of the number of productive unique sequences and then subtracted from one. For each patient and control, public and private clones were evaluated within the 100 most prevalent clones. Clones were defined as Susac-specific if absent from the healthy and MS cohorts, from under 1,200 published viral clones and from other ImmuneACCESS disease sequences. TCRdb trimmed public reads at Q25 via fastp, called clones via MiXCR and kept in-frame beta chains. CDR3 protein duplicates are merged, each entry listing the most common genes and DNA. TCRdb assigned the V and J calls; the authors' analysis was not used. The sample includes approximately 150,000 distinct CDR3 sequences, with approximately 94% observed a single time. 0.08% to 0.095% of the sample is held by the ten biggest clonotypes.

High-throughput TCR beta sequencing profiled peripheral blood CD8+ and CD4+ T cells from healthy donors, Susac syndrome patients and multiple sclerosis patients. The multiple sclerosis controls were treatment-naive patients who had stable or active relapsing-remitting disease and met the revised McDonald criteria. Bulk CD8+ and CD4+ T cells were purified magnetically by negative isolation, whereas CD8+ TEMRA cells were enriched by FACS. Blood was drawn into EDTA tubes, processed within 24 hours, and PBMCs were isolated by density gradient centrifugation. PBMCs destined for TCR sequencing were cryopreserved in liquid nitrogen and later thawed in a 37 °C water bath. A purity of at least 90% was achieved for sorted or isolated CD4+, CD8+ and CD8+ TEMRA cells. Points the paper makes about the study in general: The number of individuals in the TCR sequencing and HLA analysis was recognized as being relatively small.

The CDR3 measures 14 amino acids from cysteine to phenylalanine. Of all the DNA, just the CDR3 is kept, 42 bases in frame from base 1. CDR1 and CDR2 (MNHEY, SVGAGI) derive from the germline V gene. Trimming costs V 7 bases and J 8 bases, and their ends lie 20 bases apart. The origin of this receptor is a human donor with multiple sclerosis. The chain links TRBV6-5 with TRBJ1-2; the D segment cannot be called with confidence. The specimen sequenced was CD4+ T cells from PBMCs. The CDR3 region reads CASIPRGREYGYTF. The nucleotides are TGTGCCAGCATCCCGAGAGGGAGGGAGTACGGCTACACCTTC.